These 11 T cell receptor beta chains came from one sample sequenced in a study of identical twins. TCRdb fed the 5' RACE reads into MiXCR, producing one record per CDR3 protein. This table holds 1.5 million to 2 million distinct CDR3 sequences, roughly 35% found once. The material sequenced was cord blood. The source is a newborn girl in good health.

On this clonotype itself: One end of the junction fails to match germline, which may point to a read error. The chain has TRBV5-1 and TRBJ2-7, with D perhaps matching TRBD1 (5 bases). Looked up from germline, CDR1 is SGHRS and CDR2 is YFSETQ. CDR3 length: 17 amino acids. CDR3 residues: CASSNQTDSFFSYGQYF. The CDR3 DNA sequence: TGCGCCAGCAGCAACCAAACTGACAGTTTCTTTTCCTACGGGCAGTACTTC.

In its sample, this clonotype was seen a few times. The chain links TRBV12-5 to TRBJ2-2; tentatively, D is TRBD2 (5 bases). The V end was cut by 6 bases, the J end by 5 bases, with 10 bases between. CDR3 length equals 13 residues. Germline CDR1 reads LGHNT; CDR2 reads FRNRAP. CDR3 amino acids: CASGRTGTGELFF. The CDR3 nucleotides are TGTGCTAGTGGGAGGACTGGTACCGGGGAGCTGTTTTTT.

The rearrangement joins TRBV6-5 to TRBJ2-7; 7 positions agree with TRBD1. CDR1 MNHEY and CDR2 SVGAGI come from the germline V gene. The ends lost 2 bases at V and 3 bases at J; junction bases unmatched: 4. The CDR3 extends over 14 amino acids. The CDR3 nucleotides are TGTGCCAGCAGTTACAGGCAGGGGGTCTACGAGCAGTACTTC. This encodes CASSYRQGVYEQYF.

The rearrangement links TRBV3-1 to TRBJ2-7, with 13 bases identical to TRBD2. Per germline, CDR1 LGHDT and CDR2 YNNKEL (reference sequence). The CDR3 consists of 17 residues. Unmatched junction bases numbered 13, after V lost 4 bases and J lost 7 bases. The CDR3 loop is CASSLRTSGGLYNEQYF. The CDR3 DNA follows: TGTGCCAGCAGCCTCCGGACTAGCGGGGGTCTCTACAATGAGCAGTACTTC.

This clonotype was recorded once. V usage is TRBV10-3 and J usage is TRBJ2-5; the D gene is possibly TRBD2 (6 bases). The CDR3 covers 15 residues. V lost 2 bases and J lost 5, with 15 bases in between. Germline CDR1 ENHRY, CDR2 SYGVKD. In DNA, the CDR3 is TGTGCCATCAGTGAGGAGGCTAGCGAGGGGGAGACCCAGTACTTC. Amino acids: CAISEEASEGETQYF.

This clonotype was seen a few times. The V gene is TRBV12-3 or TRBV12-4, the J gene TRBJ2-1; D possibly corresponds to TRBD2 (6 bases). The CDR3 is 14 amino acids. V gave up 5 bases and J gave up 4 bases, with 12 bases separating them. The DNA of the CDR3 is TGTGCCAGCAGTACTAGCCCCCTATACAATGAGCAGTTCTTC. Its protein product is CASSTSPLYNEQFF.

The chain joins TRBV7-2 to TRBJ2-3; no clear D gene. V was trimmed by 3 bases and J by 2 bases, leaving 9 bases between them. CDR1 is SGHTA, CDR2 FQGNSA, per germline. This CDR3 contains 14 residues. CDR3 residues: CASSLSAYTDTQYF. The CDR3 DNA reads as TGTGCCAGCAGCTTGAGCGCGTACACAGATACGCAGTATTTT.

This clonotype was seen a few times. DNA for the CDR3: TGTGCCAGCAGCCCACCCACTAGGCAACTATACCATGAGCAGTTCTTC. Its protein product is CASSPPTRQLYHEQFF. V gene TRBV7-8 combines with J gene TRBJ2-1, with D perhaps matching TRBD2 (5 bases). V lost 5 bases and J 8 bases, leaving 22 bases between the germline ends. The CDR3 has 16 residues. Germline CDR1 reads SGHVS; CDR2 reads FQNEAQ. The variable domain in full, with the rest retrieved from reference TRBV7-8 and TRBJ2-1, is GAGVSQSPRYKVAKRGQDVALRCDPISGHVSLFWYQQALGQGPEFLTYFQNEAQLDKSGLPSDRFFAERPEGSVSTLKIQRTQQEDSAVYLCASSPPTRQLYHEQFFGPGTRLTVL.

This chain joins TRBV5-1 and TRBJ1-4; tentatively, D is TRBD1 (6 bases). The V gene lost 1 base and the J gene lost 6 bases, with 13 bases spanning the gap. Germline values: CDR1 SGHRS, CDR2 YFSETQ. This CDR3 is 15 amino acids long. CDR3 loop: CASSLRPGDDEKLFF. The CDR3 DNA follows: TGCGCCAGCAGCTTGAGGCCAGGGGACGATGAAAAACTGTTTTTT.

This clonotype was observed a few times. The chain is built from TRBV29-1 and TRBJ1-5, with D possibly matching TRBD1 (6 bases). The CDR3 totals 13 residues. The germline V gene encodes CDR1 SQVTM and CDR2 ANQGSEA. With 7 bases removed from V and 3 bases from J, the gap between germline ends came to 13 bases. The CDR3 here is CSARTAPNQPQHF. The CDR3 nucleotides are TGCAGCGCTCGGACAGCGCCCAATCAGCCCCAGCATTTT.

The chain joins TRBV27 to TRBJ1-2; 12 bases map to TRBD1. The CDR3 totals 14 residues. The germline V gene has CDR1 MNHEY and CDR2 SMNVEV (reference sequence). Unmatched junction bases numbered 5, after V lost 8 bases and J lost 4 bases. CDR3 in DNA: TGTGCCAGCGGCCGGGACAGGGGGCTCTATGGCTACACCTTC. Its protein is CASGRDRGLYGYTF.